This T cell receptor (beta chain) stems from a study of shared clonotypes between healthy human individuals. The healthy adult donors were HIV-negative and reported no recent acute infections or vaccinations. Across several immunoSEQ plates, the genomic DNA of each subset was split evenly. Profiling relied on immunoSEQ multiplex PCR, and the TCRdb table lists in-frame clones only, not all of them. The table includes about 490,000 clones, roughly 85% detected once. The germline V gene has CDR1 MNHEY and CDR2 SVGAGI. This CDR3 is built from 14 residues. V gave up 0 bases and J gave up 1 base, with 6 bases separating them.

This clonotype originated in a woman aged 40 to 50 in good health. Some clones in this sample may be carry-over from other donors' samples. The source material was PBMCs. The gene calls are TRBV6-5 and TRBJ1-1, with D uncertain. The CDR3 region has the DNA TGTGCCAGCAGTTACTCCGACACGAACACTGAAGCTTTCTTT. Amino acids: CASSYSDTNTEAFF.